This T cell receptor (beta chain) was recovered during a study of T cells in localized non-small cell lung cancer. Germline V gives CDR1 LNHDA, CDR2 SQIVND (reference sequence). The CDR3 length is 17 residues. Trimming cost V 5 bases and J 2 bases; bases outside gene matches: 10. Method: immunoSEQ multiplex PCR; TCRdb's copy keeps in-frame clones and lacks some. The sample shows roughly 2,300 clones, 25% to 30% of them seen only once. This clone was counted between two and nine times. The rearrangement uses TRBV19 and TRBJ2-3; TRBD2 aligns across 10 bases. The TCR comes from a man aged 35 to 69 with stage II squamous cell lung carcinoma. This specimen was normal lung tissue next to the tumor, taken before any cancer treatment. The CDR3 region is CASSPFSSGSLTDTQYF. As DNA, the CDR3 is TGTGCCAGTAGTCCTTTTTCTAGCGGGAGCCTCACAGATACGCAGTATTTT.